This is a list of T cell receptor beta chains from one sample in a study of blood T cell repertoires in COVID-19. Assay used: immunoSEQ multiplex PCR; TCRdb lists only in-frame clones, some missing. The table records about 240,000 clones, roughly 85% of them present only once. Sequencing input: peripheral blood. The receptors come from a man between 45 and 60 years old with COVID-19, enrolled during active disease. Both conserved end residues are part of each CDR3. D genes are given only for firm matches. The listing skips clone size in some rows; elsewhere it reads once, few, many or a size class.

>.|once|TRBJ1-2|TRBV5-1
CASSLASRRDGYTF
TGCGCCAGCAGCTTGGCCTCAAGACGGGATGGCTACACCTTC
>TRBD1|once|TRBJ2-5|TRBV5-1
CASSSGQQETQYF
TGCGCCAGCAGCTCGGGACAGCAAGAGACCCAGTACTTC
>TRBD1|.|TRBJ2-2|TRBV7-2
CASSLETGAGELFF
TGTGCCAGCAGCTTAGAGACAGGGGCCGGGGAGCTGTTTTTT
>TRBD1|.|TRBJ2-7|TRBV27
CASSIGTESGEQYF
TGTGCCAGCAGTATCGGGACAGAATCTGGCGAGCAGTACTTC
>.|.|TRBJ1-1|TRBV30
CAWRRTANTEAFF
TGTGCCTGGAGGAGGACAGCGAACACTGAAGCTTTCTTT
>.|.|TRBJ2-5|TRBV12-3/TRBV12-4
CASRTAGETQYF
TGTGCCAGCAGGACCGCAGGAGAGACCCAGTACTTC
>.|.|TRBJ2-7|TRBV14
CASSQDPGSSYEQYF
TGTGCCAGCAGCCAAGATCCGGGTAGTTCCTACGAGCAGTACTTC
>TRBD1|few|TRBJ1-2|TRBV2
CASNPQGRRDYGYTF
TGTGCCAGCAATCCACAGGGGAGACGGGACTATGGCTACACCTTC
>TRBD1|many|TRBJ1-2|TRBV28
CASSRDSWSMAYGYTF
TGTGCCAGCAGCCGGGACAGTTGGTCGATGGCCTATGGCTACACCTTC
>.|.|TRBJ2-1|TRBV7-2
CASSLEGLAQEQFF
TGTGCCAGCAGCTTAGAGGGTCTAGCGCAAGAGCAGTTCTTC
>TRBD1|.|TRBJ1-4|TRBV18
CASSPGTGGDEKLFF
TGTGCCAGCTCACCCGGGACAGGGGGCGATGAAAAACTGTTTTTT
>.|.|TRBJ1-4|TRBV7-2
CASSFTGFATNEKLFF
TGTGCCAGCAGCTTTACAGGGTTTGCAACTAATGAAAAACTGTTTTTT
>TRBD2|.|TRBJ2-2|TRBV10-3
CAISDVGAGGFANTGELFF
TGTGCCATCAGTGATGTTGGCGCGGGGGGGTTCGCGAACACCGGGGAGCTGTTTTTT
>.|.|TRBJ2-1|TRBV28
CASIRGASYSYNEQFF
TGTGCCAGCATAAGAGGAGCGTCTTACTCCTACAATGAGCAGTTCTTC
>.|.|TRBJ1-2|TRBV6-2/TRBV6-3
CASSHGVRYGYTF
TGTGCCAGCAGCCACGGGGTGCGCTATGGCTACACCTTC
>TRBD2|.|TRBJ2-3|TRBV11-2
CASSLELAGGRADTQYF
TGTGCCAGCAGCTTAGAGTTAGCGGGGGGGCGGGCAGATACGCAGTATTTT
>TRBD1|.|TRBJ2-2|TRBV7-3
CASSLTGTGNTGELFF
TGTGCCAGCAGCTTAACCGGGACAGGGAATACCGGGGAGCTGTTTTTT
>TRBD1|few|TRBJ1-1|TRBV6-1
CASSEWVDRVNTEAFF
TGTGCCAGCAGTGAATGGGTTGACAGGGTTAACACTGAAGCTTTCTTT
>.|.|TRBJ1-1|TRBV12-3/TRBV12-4
CASRIQGFTEAFF
TGTGCCAGCAGGATACAGGGCTTCACTGAAGCTTTCTTT
>TRBD1|.|TRBJ1-1|TRBV18
CASSLGTGALNTEAFF
TGTGCCAGCTCACTTGGGACAGGGGCTTTGAACACTGAAGCTTTCTTT
>.|.|TRBJ1-2|TRBV6-5
CASRLGGTYGYTF
TGTGCCAGCAGATTGGGAGGTACCTATGGCTACACCTTC
>TRBD1|once|TRBJ1-2|TRBV9
CASSETGVSGYTF
TGTGCCAGCAGCGAGACAGGGGTTTCTGGCTACACCTTC
>.|once|TRBJ1-1|TRBV3-1/TRBV3-2
CASSQDRLHTEAFF
TGTGCCAGCAGCCAAGACAGGCTCCACACTGAAGCTTTCTTT
>.|.|TRBJ1-5|TRBV6-1
CASSDFGVAQPQHF
TGTGCCAGCAGTGATTTCGGGGTTGCTCAGCCCCAGCATTTT